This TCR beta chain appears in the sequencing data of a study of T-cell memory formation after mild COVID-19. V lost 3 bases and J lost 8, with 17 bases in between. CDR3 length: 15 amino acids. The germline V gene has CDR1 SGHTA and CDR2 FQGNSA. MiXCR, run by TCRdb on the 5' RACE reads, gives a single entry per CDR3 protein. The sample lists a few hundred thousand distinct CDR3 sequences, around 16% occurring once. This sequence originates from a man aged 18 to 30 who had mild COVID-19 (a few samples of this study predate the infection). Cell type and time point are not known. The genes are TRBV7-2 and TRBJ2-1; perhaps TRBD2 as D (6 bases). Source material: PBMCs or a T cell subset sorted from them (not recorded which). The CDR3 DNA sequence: TGTGCCAGCAGCTTCTACCTGGGGGGTGAGCATGAGCAGTTCTTC. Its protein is CASSFYLGGEHEQFF. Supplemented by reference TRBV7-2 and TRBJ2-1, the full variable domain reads GAGVSQSPSNKVTEKGKDVELRCDPISGHTALYWYRQSLGQGLEFLIYFQGNSAPDKSGLPSDRFSAERTGGSVSTLTIQRTQQEDSAVYLCASSFYLGGEHEQFFGPGTRLTVL.